The 8 T cell receptor beta chains listed next were all sequenced from one sample in a study of CD8+ T cells in alopecia areata. RNA extraction and reverse transcription yielded cDNA as sequencing template. Assay: immunoSEQ multiplex PCR; the TCRdb copy retains only in-frame clones and omits some. This table has about 180,000 clones, roughly 46% appearing once. The treatment here: oral pan-JAK inhibitor, 5-10 mg twice daily. The sequencing here drew on CD8+ T cells sorted from blood, taken around week 52, from a patient treated with tofacitinib. These receptors all come from a human donor with alopecia areata.

This clone was found a few times. The CDR3 coding sequence is TGTGCCAGCAGACCGGGACAGACTAATGAGCAGTTCTTC. The encoded protein is CASRPGQTNEQFF. V and J are TRBV27 and TRBJ2-1, with 7 positions matching TRBD1. Looked up from germline, CDR1 is MNHEY and CDR2 is SMNVEV (reference sequence). The V and J ends lost 6 bases and 7 bases, in that order; junction bases with no gene match: 6. The CDR3 runs 13 residues.

The rearrangement joins TRBV5-1 to TRBJ2-5, with 9 bases lining up with TRBD1. The CDR3 extends over 14 amino acids. The germline gives CDR1 SGHRS, CDR2 YFSETQ. J gave up 4 bases and V 4 bases, and 5 bases lay outside the gene matches. CDR3 region: CASSHQGQGETQYF. DNA for the CDR3: TGCGCCAGCAGCCACCAGGGACAGGGAGAGACCCAGTACTTC.

V is TRBV27 and J is TRBJ2-1; D unresolved. Trimming removed 5 bases at V and 2 bases at J, with 1 base between. Germline V CDR1 and CDR2: MNHEY, SMNVEV (reference sequence). The CDR3 totals 11 residues. The CDR3 is CASSAYNEQFF. The CDR3 nucleotides read TGTGCCAGCAGTGCCTACAATGAGCAGTTCTTC.

J is TRBJ1-1 and V is TRBV4-3; unclear D gene. Trimming left V 0 bases short and J 1 base short, with 6 bases between. The CDR3 has 14 residues. Germline V gene sequence: CDR1 LGHNA, CDR2 YSLEER. The CDR3 loop is CASSQEPGNTEAFF. The CDR3 DNA reads as TGCGCCAGCAGCCAAGAACCCGGGAACACTGAAGCTTTCTTT.

CDR3 sequence: CASGWTLPRTDTQYF. The CDR3 DNA reads as TGCGCCAGCGGGTGGACTCTTCCAAGGACAGATACGCAGTATTTT. The V and J genes are TRBV23-1 and TRBJ2-3, with D possibly TRBD2 on 5 matching bases. TRBV23-1 is an open reading frame, and its role is uncertain. The ends were cut back, 8 bases at V and 3 bases at J, with 18 bases in the middle. The CDR3 has 15 residues.

This clone has a handful of counts. V usage is TRBV29-1 and J usage is TRBJ2-5; tentative D call: TRBD1 (7 bases). Per germline, CDR1 SQVTM and CDR2 ANQGSEA. This CDR3 region has 14 residues. V lost 5 bases to trimming and J lost 5 bases, with 18 bases between them. DNA of the CDR3: TGCAGCGTTCAGGGGGGAACAGGAGGGGAGACCCAGTACTTC. Amino acids: CSVQGGTGGETQYF.

This clone was seen only a few times. The V and J genes are TRBV9 and TRBJ2-7; 10 nucleotides match TRBD1. Germline CDR1 SGDLS, CDR2 YYNGEE. The CDR3 extends over 14 amino acids. V lost 4 bases, J lost 7 bases, and 8 bases stayed unmatched. The CDR3 DNA reads as TGTGCCAGCAGCAGGACAGGGGGAGGCGAGGAGCAGTACTTC. It specifies CASSRTGGGEEQYF.

The chain recombines TRBV29-1 with TRBJ2-1; D unclear. The CDR3 spans 14 residues. The ends were cut back, 4 bases at V and 4 bases at J, with 14 bases in the middle. Germline-derived CDR1 and CDR2 are SQVTM and ANQGSEA. CDR3 in DNA: TGCAGCGTTGGGTTGGGCCCAAGGTACAATGAGCAGTTCTTC. It is translated as CSVGLGPRYNEQFF.